Shown below are 27 T cell receptor beta chains from a single sample sequenced in a study of identical twins. From the 5' RACE reads, TCRdb called clonotypes with MiXCR, one entry per CDR3 protein. This sample has roughly 1.6 million distinct CDR3 sequences, with 32% found just once. The specimen was cord blood. These TCRs come from a newborn girl in good health.

The chain couples TRBV20-1 to TRBJ1-2; TRBD1 is a possible D gene (5 bases). This CDR3 region has 14 residues. Germline lookup yields CDR1 DFQATT and CDR2 SNEGSKA (reference sequence). The V end was cut by 0 bases, the J end by 2 bases, with 10 bases between. The chain's CDR3 is CSAREGRENYGYTF. CDR3 in DNA: TGCAGTGCTAGAGAAGGCAGGGAAAACTATGGCTACACCTTC.

In regard to this clonotype: At one of its ends the junction is not consistent with the germline gene, which may arise from a read error. The genes are TRBV27 and TRBJ2-1, with TRBD2 matching over 7 bases. Per germline, CDR1 MNHEY and CDR2 SMNVEV (reference sequence). This CDR3 region has 15 residues. The CDR3 DNA reads as TGTGCCAGCAATTTAACAGCGGGGCCAAGCAATGAGCAGTTCTTC. It codes for CASNLTAGPSNEQFF.

The rearrangement joins TRBV20-1 to TRBJ1-2; TRBD1 matches 10 bases. Germline CDR1 reads DFQATT; CDR2 reads SNEGSKA (reference sequence). There are 13 residues in the CDR3. Trimming at V came to 4 bases and at J to 12 bases, leaving 11 bases not matched to a gene. CDR3 residues: CSAIQTTGQGDTF. The CDR3 DNA sequence: TGCAGTGCTATACAAACTACCGGACAGGGGGACACCTTC.

This chain connects TRBV19 to TRBJ1-1, with 7 bases matching TRBD1. Looked up from germline, CDR1 is LNHDA and CDR2 is SQIVND (reference sequence). J lost 4 bases, V lost 6 bases, and 5 bases had no gene match. CDR3 size: 13 residues. CDR3 sequence (DNA): TGTGCCAGTAGAAATGACAGGGTCACTGAAGCTTTCTTT. Amino acids: CASRNDRVTEAFF.

Ten or more counts support this clonotype. This chain connects TRBV7-9 to TRBJ1-2, with D hard to call. The CDR3 runs 13 residues. Deletions cut 3 bases from V and 3 bases from J, with 8 bases between. Germline V gene data show CDR1 as SEHNR and CDR2 as FQNEAQ (reference sequence). CDR3 DNA sequence: TGTGCCAGCAGCTTCTACGGGGACTATGGCTACACCTTC. Its protein is CASSFYGDYGYTF.

In its sample, this clonotype was seen once. The V and J genes are TRBV20-1 and TRBJ2-1; possibly TRBD2 for D (5 bases). V was pared by 5 bases and J by 5 bases, with 22 bases between. The germline CDR1 and CDR2 sequences are DFQATT and SNEGSKA (reference sequence). The CDR3 sequence is 16 residues long. CDR3 nucleotide sequence: TGCAGTGCTTCCCTATGGGCGAGAGGGCCAGACAATGAGCAGTTCTTC. Its translation is CSASLWARGPDNEQFF.

This clonotype occurred once. The chain recombines TRBV20-1 with TRBJ1-4; 8 bases agree with TRBD1. The CDR3 runs to 13 residues. The junction had 6 bases not matched to a gene; V was cut back by 6 bases and J by 6 bases. The germline CDR1 and CDR2 sequences are DFQATT and SNEGSKA (reference sequence). CDR3 bases: TGCAGTGCCCAGGGACAGGTTGATGAAAAACTGTTTTTT. Translated, it gives CSAQGQVDEKLFF.

This clonotype was detected only a few times. The J gene is TRBJ1-1, the V gene TRBV7-6; TRBD1 matches 8 bases. Germline V gives CDR1 SGHVS, CDR2 FNYEAQ. Trimming at V came to 4 bases and at J to 3 bases, leaving 7 bases not matched to a gene. The CDR3 is made up of 15 amino acids. The CDR3 here is CASSSLSTGDTEAFF. The CDR3 coding sequence is TGTGCCAGCAGCTCCCTCTCGACAGGGGACACTGAAGCTTTCTTT.

The chain recombines TRBV24-1 with TRBJ2-2; either TRBD1 or TRBD2 may supply D (5 bases each). The ends were cut back, 4 bases at V and 4 bases at J, with 12 bases in the middle. This CDR3 region has 15 residues. Looked up from germline, CDR1 is KGHDR and CDR2 is SFDVKD. The CDR3, as DNA: TGTGCCACCAGTGAGGCGGTTGGGGGCACCGGGGAGCTGTTTTTT. The encoded protein is CATSEAVGGTGELFF.

The CDR3 DNA is TGTGCCAGCGGGGATGTGAGACAGGGTCAGCCCCAGCATTTT. Amino acid sequence: CASGDVRQGQPQHF. V and J are TRBV12-3 or TRBV12-4 and TRBJ1-5; 7 bases fit TRBD1. With 8 bases clipped from V and 6 bases from J, the junction kept 10 bases outside the gene matches. This CDR3 comprises 14 residues.

The chain carries TRBV3-1 and TRBJ2-5; D is perhaps TRBD1 or TRBD2 (5 bases each). This CDR3 is built from 15 residues. Germline V lookup: CDR1 LGHDT, CDR2 YNNKEL (reference sequence). V lost 4 bases and J lost 2, with 14 bases in between. The CDR3 nucleotides read TGTGCCAGCAGCCTTCGGGGACCAAGGCAAGAGACCCAGTACTTC. It translates to CASSLRGPRQETQYF.

This sequence joins TRBV2 and TRBJ2-7, with D perhaps being TRBD1 or TRBD2 (6 bases each). The V end was cut by 5 bases, the J end by 0 bases, with 14 bases between. The CDR3 spans 15 residues. Germline V CDR1 and CDR2: SNHLY, FYNNEI. The CDR3 reads CASSPRRDTSYEQYF. The CDR3 nucleotides read TGTGCCAGCAGTCCCCGGCGGGACACCTCCTACGAGCAGTACTTC.

V and J are TRBV28 and TRBJ2-7; 7 positions match TRBD1. CDR1 and CDR2 (germline): MDHEN, SYDVKM. The CDR3 covers 13 residues. The V segment lost 10 bases and the J segment 1 base; nucleotides outside the gene matches: 7. This CDR3 reads CATQGQISYEQYF. The CDR3 DNA is TGTGCCACCCAGGGACAGATATCCTACGAGCAGTACTTC.

A note on this clonotype: Because it lacks the conserved phenylalanine or tryptophan at the end, this CDR3 is likely a read error. The rearrangement joins TRBV20-1 to TRBJ2-4; D gene ambiguous. The germline V and J ends were trimmed by 3 bases and 0 bases, with 6 bases remaining between them. CDR1 and CDR2 (germline): DFQATT, SNEGSKA (reference sequence). The CDR3 totals 13 residues. CDR3 in amino acids: CSASAIAKNIQYL. The DNA of the CDR3 is TGCAGTGCTAGTGCTATAGCCAAAAACATTCAGTACCTC.

In this sample, this clonotype turned up a few times. The CDR3 reads CASSQDRGANQPQHF. The CDR3 DNA reads TGCGCCAGCAGCCAAGATCGGGGGGCCAATCAGCCCCAGCATTTT. The chain has TRBV4-1 and TRBJ1-5; D is possibly TRBD1 (6 bases). From germline, CDR1 is MGHRA and CDR2 YSYEKL. This CDR3 is built from 15 residues. The V gene lost 0 bases and the J gene lost 3 bases, with 9 bases spanning the gap.

This clonotype turned up a few times. The chain is built from TRBV6-5 and TRBJ2-3; D gene unclear. Germline CDR1 and CDR2: MNHEY and SVGAGI. This CDR3 comprises 13 residues. V was clipped by 4 bases and J by 2 bases, with 7 bases between them. DNA for the CDR3: TGTGCCAGCAGTTCCGCGGACACAGATACGCAGTATTTT. As protein: CASSSADTDTQYF.

V gene TRBV28 combines with J gene TRBJ2-1; 9 nucleotides agree with TRBD1. CDR1 MDHEN and CDR2 SYDVKM come from the germline V gene. CDR3 length: 15 residues. With 7 bases clipped from V and 5 bases from J, the junction kept 9 bases outside the gene matches. The chain's CDR3 is CASTMGGTGNNEQFF. In DNA, the CDR3 is TGTGCCAGCACTATGGGGGGGACAGGGAACAATGAGCAGTTCTTC.

The V and J genes are TRBV12-3 or TRBV12-4 and TRBJ1-2; D uncertain. V was pared by 5 bases and J by 4 bases, with 14 bases between. The CDR3 spans 14 residues. DNA for the CDR3: TGTGCCAGCAGTCCCACCGTGTCGGGCTATGGCTACACCTTC. It translates to CASSPTVSGYGYTF.

This clonotype was counted only a few times. The V call is TRBV24-1, the J call TRBJ2-3, with a tentative D call TRBD2 (5 bases). Trimming removed 5 bases at V and 0 bases at J, with 8 bases between. This CDR3 spans 14 amino acids. Germline CDR1 KGHDR, CDR2 SFDVKD. CDR3 residues: CATSASLSTDTQYF. The CDR3 nucleotides are TGTGCCACCAGTGCTAGCCTTAGCACAGATACGCAGTATTTT.

V gene TRBV28 combines with J gene TRBJ2-1; D tentatively fits TRBD1 or TRBD2 (6 bases each). CDR1 is MDHEN, CDR2 SYDVKM, per germline. V was clipped by 2 bases and J by 10 bases, with 21 bases between them. The CDR3 is 16 residues long. CDR3: CASSLIPGEGGYEQFF. In DNA, the CDR3 is TGTGCCAGCAGTTTAATCCCGGGAGAAGGGGGTTACGAGCAGTTCTTC.

V usage is TRBV20-1 and J usage is TRBJ2-5, with unresolved D. There are 13 residues in the CDR3. CDR1 and CDR2 from the germline V gene are DFQATT and SNEGSKA (reference sequence). V gave up 5 bases and J gave up 5 bases, with 15 bases separating them. The CDR3 reads CSASTHVGETQYF. CDR3 in DNA: TGCAGTGCTTCGACCCACGTAGGGGAGACCCAGTACTTC.

This sequence joins TRBV10-3 and TRBJ1-3; weak D call: TRBD1 (5 bases). V gave up 3 bases and J gave up 2 bases, with 11 bases separating them. CDR1 and CDR2 from the germline V gene are ENHRY and SYGVKD. The CDR3 has 15 residues. Here the CDR3 DNA reads TGTGCCATCAGTGACCGGCAGGGAGCTGGAAACACCATATATTTT. It translates to CAISDRQGAGNTIYF.

This clonotype was seen only a few times. This chain joins TRBV20-1 and TRBJ1-5; D unresolved. The germline gives CDR1 DFQATT, CDR2 SNEGSKA (reference sequence). CDR3 length: 14 residues. Trimming removed 7 bases at V and 0 bases at J, with 13 bases between. This chain's CDR3 is CSVPKDSSNQPQHF. CDR3 bases: TGCAGTGTCCCAAAGGATTCTAGCAATCAGCCCCAGCATTTT.

The chain has TRBV20-1 and TRBJ2-2, with D tentatively TRBD1 (5 bases). Germline assignment: CDR1 DFQATT and CDR2 SNEGSKA (reference sequence). This CDR3 region has 16 residues. Trimming took off 0 bases at V and 7 bases at J, with 18 bases between the two ends. CDR3 sequence reads: CSARDQIWGQGGELFF. In nucleotides, the CDR3 is TGCAGTGCTAGAGATCAAATCTGGGGCCAGGGCGGGGAGCTGTTTTTT.

The V gene is TRBV9, the J gene TRBJ2-2; D unresolved. Germline lookup yields CDR1 SGDLS and CDR2 YYNGEE. There are 13 residues in the CDR3. Trimming took off 2 bases at V and 6 bases at J, with 8 bases between the two ends. The CDR3 nucleotides are TGTGCCAGCAGCGTTGTGACGGCCGGGGAGCTGTTTTTT. It is translated as CASSVVTAGELFF. The variable domain in full, with the rest retrieved from reference TRBV9 and TRBJ2-2, is DSGVTQTPKHLITATGQRVTLRCSPRSGDLSVYWYQQSLDQGLQFLIQYYNGEERAKGNILERFSAQQFPDLHSELNLSSLELGDSALYFCASSVVTAGELFFGEGSRLTVL.

The V gene is TRBV5-5, the J gene TRBJ2-5; 13 bases fit TRBD2. V gave up 5 bases and J gave up 1 base; unmatched junction bases: 5. Germline-derived CDR1 and CDR2 are SGHKS and YYEKEE (reference sequence). The length of the CDR3 is 16 residues. The CDR3 reads CASRGLAGRFQETQYF. The CDR3 DNA reads as TGTGCCAGCAGGGGACTAGCGGGGAGATTCCAAGAGACCCAGTACTTC.

The chain combines TRBV14 with TRBJ1-2, with D possibly being TRBD1 (5 bases). Trimming took off 3 bases at V and 6 bases at J, with 8 bases between the two ends. This CDR3 region has 12 residues. CDR1 is SGHDN and CDR2 is FVKESK in the germline V gene. CDR3 sequence: CASSQRQHGYTF. CDR3 nucleotides: TGTGCCAGCAGCCAGAGACAGCATGGCTACACCTTC.